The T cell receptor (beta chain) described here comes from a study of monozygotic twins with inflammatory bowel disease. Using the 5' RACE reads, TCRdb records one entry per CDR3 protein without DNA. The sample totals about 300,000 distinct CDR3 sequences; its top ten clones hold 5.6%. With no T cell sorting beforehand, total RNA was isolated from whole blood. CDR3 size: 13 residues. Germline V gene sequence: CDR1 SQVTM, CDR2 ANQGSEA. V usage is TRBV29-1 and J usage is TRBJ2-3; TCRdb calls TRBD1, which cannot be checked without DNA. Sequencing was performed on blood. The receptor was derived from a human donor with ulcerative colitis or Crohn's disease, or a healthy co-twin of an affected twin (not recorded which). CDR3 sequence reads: CSVRDGSTDTQYF.